The clone carrying this T cell receptor (beta chain) was recorded a few times. The data stem from a study of beta chain features in type 1 diabetes. Sequenced material consisted of expressed TCRB transcripts (all of the isolated RNA was reverse transcribed). Only in-frame clones appear in the TCRdb table, and some are missing; sequencing was by immunoSEQ multiplex PCR. The table records fewer than 900,000 clones, roughly a sixth of them present only once. The CDR3 has 16 amino acids. The ends lost 5 bases at V and 0 bases at J; junction bases unmatched: 8. CDR1 and CDR2 from the germline V gene are MNHEY and SMNVEV (reference sequence).

The source is a woman younger than 30 in good health. Sequenced sample: naive CD4+ T cells from blood. The chain employs TRBV27 and TRBJ2-3, with 7 bases that match TRBD2. For the CDR3, the DNA is TGTGCCAGCAGTCCACTAGCGATACAGAGCACAGATACGCAGTATTTT. It specifies CASSPLAIQSTDTQYF.